The 32 T cell receptor beta chains below were found in one sample sequenced in a study of CD8 T cells in ankylosing spondylitis. One entry per CDR3 protein, called by TCRdb with MiXCR from the 5' RACE reads. Altogether 200,000 to 300,000 distinct CDR3 sequences are present, 8% to 9.5% being singletons, with the ten largest covering about 6.8%. Sequenced material: blood, either unsorted or a sorted T cell fraction (not recorded which). The receptors shown here come from a male donor with ankylosing spondylitis or in good health (not recorded which).

This clonotype was observed many times. The chain has TRBV30 and TRBJ2-2; D remains ambiguous. Trimming cost V 3 bases and J 6 bases, with 11 bases left between them. This CDR3 has 13 residues. The germline CDR1 and CDR2 sequences are GTSNPN and SVGIG (reference sequence). The DNA for the CDR3 is TGTGCCTGGAGGGTAGTAACCGCCGGGGAGCTGTTTTTT. It translates to CAWRVVTAGELFF.

V gene TRBV20-1 combines with J gene TRBJ2-3; 12 positions agree with TRBD2. The CDR3 sequence is 20 residues long. The germline V gene encodes CDR1 DFQATT and CDR2 SNEGSKA (reference sequence). J gave up 0 bases and V 3 bases, and 16 bases lay outside the gene matches. DNA for the CDR3: TGCAGTGCTAGCGGTCTAGCGGGGGGGGCAACCCCCTCTAGCACAGATACGCAGTATTTT. Translating it yields CSASGLAGGATPSSTDTQYF.

This clonotype was picked up a small number of times. In nucleotides, the CDR3 is TGTGCCAGCAGCTTAGGAGCGCAGGGGCACTATGGCTACACCTTC. Its protein product is CASSLGAQGHYGYTF. The V call is TRBV7-2, the J call TRBJ1-2, with D possibly matching TRBD1 (6 bases). Germline lookup yields CDR1 SGHTA and CDR2 FQGNSA. V was trimmed by 1 base and J by 3 bases, leaving 12 bases between them. This CDR3 spans 15 amino acids.

The sample holds many counts of this clonotype. V is TRBV3-1 and J is TRBJ2-2, with D hard to call. Trimming removed 4 bases at V and 5 bases at J, with 20 bases between. The CDR3 is made up of 17 amino acids. In germline, CDR1 is LGHDT, CDR2 YNNKEL (reference sequence). The DNA of the CDR3 is TGTGCCAGCAGCCCATTAATCCGCTCTGGACGTACCGGGGAGCTGTTTTTT. The encoded protein is CASSPLIRSGRTGELFF.

This clonotype came up many times. In DNA form, the CDR3 reads TGTGCCAGCAGCTTAAAAGGGCTCTCCTACAATGAGCAGTTCTTC. Its protein product is CASSLKGLSYNEQFF. V usage is TRBV7-9 and J usage is TRBJ2-1; D uncertain. CDR1 and CDR2 (germline): SEHNR, FQNEAQ (reference sequence). V was shortened by 2 bases and J by 0 bases, with 8 bases between the two germline ends. The length of the CDR3 is 15 residues.

Ten or more counts support this clonotype. This chain joins TRBV20-1 and TRBJ1-3; D gene ambiguous. Germline V gives CDR1 DFQATT, CDR2 SNEGSKA (reference sequence). There are 13 residues in the CDR3. Trimming shortened V by 3 bases and J by 3 bases, and 9 bases separated the two germline ends. CDR3 in amino acids: CSARESLGNTIYF. DNA of the CDR3: TGCAGTGCTAGGGAATCTCTTGGAAACACCATATATTTT.

The table lists this clonotype with many counts. V is TRBV3-1 and J is TRBJ1-6; 9 nucleotides match TRBD1. This CDR3 region has 15 residues. V lost 4 bases and J lost 7; bases outside the gene matches: 5. Looked up from germline, CDR1 is LGHDT and CDR2 is YNNKEL (reference sequence). DNA for the CDR3: TGTGCCAGCAGCCCAACAGGGGGCTGGAATTCACCCCTCCACTTT. Its protein is CASSPTGGWNSPLHF.

This clonotype has more than one count but fewer than ten. The chain combines TRBV7-2 with TRBJ1-1; D is unresolved. The length of the CDR3 is 16 residues. V was cut by 0 bases and J by 5 bases, with 16 bases left in between. Germline V gene data show CDR1 as SGHTA and CDR2 as FQGNSA. CDR3: CASSLAPRLLVTEAFF. The CDR3 DNA follows: TGTGCCAGCAGCTTAGCCCCGAGACTCCTGGTAACTGAAGCTTTCTTT.

This clonotype appeared many times. CDR3 residues: CASSVGDGRYSTLPGANVLTF. CDR3 nucleotide sequence: TGTGCCAGCAGCGTAGGGGATGGGAGGTACTCCACCCTCCCTGGGGCCAACGTCCTGACTTTC. The rearrangement uses TRBV9 and TRBJ2-6; possible D gene TRBD2, 6 bases. This CDR3 has 21 residues. Germline assignment: CDR1 SGDLS and CDR2 YYNGEE. Trimming took 0 bases from V and 2 from J, leaving 24 bases between them.

This chain uses TRBV5-1 with TRBJ2-7, with TRBD2 identical over 8 bases. The germline gives CDR1 SGHRS, CDR2 YFSETQ. The CDR3 runs to 16 residues. V lost 0 bases and J lost 4; bases outside the gene matches: 9. This CDR3 is CASSLDRREDGYEQYF. For the CDR3, the DNA is TGCGCCAGCAGCTTGGATAGGCGGGAGGACGGATACGAGCAGTACTTC.

Ten or more counts support this clonotype. The V and J genes are TRBV3-1 and TRBJ2-7; no clear D gene. The CDR3 runs to 15 residues. The germline V gene has CDR1 LGHDT and CDR2 YNNKEL (reference sequence). The V gene lost 2 bases and the J gene lost 2 bases, with 13 bases spanning the gap. The CDR3 DNA reads TGTGCCAGCAGCCAATCCGGCCCGAAGGCCTACGAGCAGTACTTC. Its protein product is CASSQSGPKAYEQYF.

This clonotype showed up just a few times. Here the CDR3 DNA reads TGTGCCAGCAGCGTCAGGAGGTTTGGGGCCAACGTCCTGACTTTC. Translating it yields CASSVRRFGANVLTF. This rearrangement joins TRBV7-2 to TRBJ2-6, with TRBD2 as a possible D gene (5 bases). V lost 5 bases, J lost 3 bases, and 11 bases lay in between. Germline CDR1 and CDR2: SGHTA and FQGNSA. This CDR3 comprises 15 residues.

This clonotype was observed many times. The chain recombines TRBV6-2 or TRBV6-3 with TRBJ2-7, with TRBD1 matching over 12 bases. Germline lookup yields CDR1 MNHEY and CDR2 SVGEGT. With 0 bases clipped from V and 6 bases from J, the junction kept 0 bases outside the gene matches. The CDR3 is made up of 14 amino acids. CDR3 nucleotides: TGTGCCAGCAGTTACTCGGGACAGGGGGCCGAGCAGTACTTC. Its protein product is CASSYSGQGAEQYF.

The rearrangement uses TRBV7-9 and TRBJ2-2; no reliable D call. V was shortened by 5 bases and J by 2 bases, with 12 bases between the two germline ends. The CDR3 is 15 residues long. The germline CDR1 and CDR2 sequences are SEHNR and FQNEAQ (reference sequence). CDR3 amino acids: CASSPSRANTGELFF. The CDR3 coding sequence is TGTGCCAGCAGCCCATCTAGAGCCAACACCGGGGAGCTGTTTTTT.

Many counts were recorded for this clonotype. The rearrangement joins TRBV7-9 to TRBJ1-2, with a weak D call TRBD1 (6 bases). This CDR3 spans 14 amino acids. In germline, CDR1 is SEHNR, CDR2 FQNEAQ (reference sequence). V was clipped by 4 bases and J by 1 base, with 10 bases between them. CDR3 nucleotides: TGTGCCAGCAGCTCGACAGGTTTTAACTATGGCTACACCTTC. It encodes CASSSTGFNYGYTF.

The J gene is TRBJ1-1, the V gene TRBV20-1; perhaps TRBD1 as D (5 bases). Trimming cost V 5 bases and J 7 bases, with 14 bases left between them. This CDR3 region has 12 residues. The germline V gene has CDR1 DFQATT and CDR2 SNEGSKA (reference sequence). The CDR3 sequence: CSASRDGNEAFF. CDR3 nucleotides: TGCAGTGCTTCCAGGGACGGGAATGAAGCTTTCTTT.

This clonotype was picked up many times. The chain has TRBV10-3 and TRBJ2-7; tentatively, D is TRBD1 or TRBD2 (6 bases each). With 6 bases removed from V and 0 bases from J, the gap between germline ends came to 21 bases. Looked up from germline, CDR1 is ENHRY and CDR2 is SYGVKD. CDR3 length: 17 residues. CDR3 sequence (DNA): TGTGCCATCAGCCCAAGGAGGGGGACGGTGAGCTCCTACGAGCAGTACTTC. Translation gives CAISPRRGTVSSYEQYF.

This clonotype was picked up many times. V and J are TRBV5-1 and TRBJ2-3; D not resolved. Trimming took off 6 bases at V and 4 bases at J, with 15 bases between the two ends. Germline CDR1 and CDR2: SGHRS and YFSETQ. This CDR3 is built from 14 residues. The CDR3 spells CASNGLLDADTQYF. The CDR3 DNA follows: TGCGCCAGCAACGGGCTCCTGGACGCAGATACGCAGTATTTT.

This clonotype appeared many times. This chain links TRBV18 with TRBJ2-2, with D possibly matching TRBD2 (6 bases). The V end lost 2 bases, the J end lost 4 bases, and 8 bases lay between the germline ends. This CDR3 spans 14 amino acids. Germline V CDR1 and CDR2: KGHSH, LQKENI. The CDR3 DNA sequence: TGTGCCAGCTCACCAGCCGGGGGCACCGGGGAGCTGTTTTTT. It codes for CASSPAGGTGELFF.

This clonotype was picked up many times. V usage is TRBV12-3 or TRBV12-4 and J usage is TRBJ1-5; D call uncertain. The ends were cut back, 3 bases at V and 4 bases at J, with 7 bases in the middle. The CDR3 spans 13 residues. CDR3 nucleotide sequence: TGTGCCAGCAGTTTGGGCCGAAATCAGCCCCAGCATTTT. Amino acid sequence: CASSLGRNQPQHF.

J is TRBJ1-3 and V is TRBV7-2; tentatively, D is TRBD1 (5 bases). Trimming cost V 4 bases and J 0 bases, with 13 bases left between them. In germline, CDR1 is SGHTA, CDR2 FQGNSA. The CDR3 has 16 residues. CDR3 loop: CASSSDEGPSGNTIYF. The CDR3, as DNA: TGTGCCAGCAGCTCCGATGAGGGGCCCTCTGGAAACACCATATATTTT. The full variable domain, in which reference TRBV7-2 and TRBJ1-3 provide the parts outside the CDR3, is GAGVSQSPSNKVTEKGKDVELRCDPISGHTALYWYRQSLGQGLEFLIYFQGNSAPDKSGLPSDRFSAERTGGSVSTLTIQRTQQEDSAVYLCASSSDEGPSGNTIYFGEGSWLTVV.

This clonotype showed up many times. The CDR3 DNA sequence: TGTGCCAGCAGTTCCATCGGGACTAGCGGAAGGAATGAGCAGTTCTTC. Translation gives CASSSIGTSGRNEQFF. V gene TRBV7-8 combines with J gene TRBJ2-1; TRBD2 agrees at 11 bases. Trimming at V came to 6 bases and at J to 7 bases, leaving 11 bases not matched to a gene. This CDR3 spans 16 amino acids. Germline CDR1 SGHVS, CDR2 FQNEAQ.

The V gene is TRBV12-3 or TRBV12-4, the J gene TRBJ2-5, with 7 bases matching TRBD2. V gave up 3 bases and J gave up 2 bases; unmatched junction bases: 6. The CDR3 loop spans 15 amino acids. Here the CDR3 DNA reads TGTGCCAGCAGTTTTTCGGGGGGACGGCAAGAGACCCAGTACTTC. It is translated as CASSFSGGRQETQYF.

This clonotype was detected only a few times. The chain recombines TRBV18 with TRBJ2-7, with D maybe TRBD1 (7 bases). Germline CDR1 is KGHSH and CDR2 is LQKENI. V gave up 5 bases and J gave up 2 bases, with 19 bases separating them. The CDR3 runs 16 residues. The CDR3 loop is CASSAGQNGATYEQYF. CDR3 nucleotide sequence: TGTGCCAGCTCAGCGGGACAGAATGGGGCCACCTACGAGCAGTACTTC.

The V and J genes are TRBV20-1 and TRBJ2-7; D might be TRBD1 (6 bases). Germline loops: CDR1 DFQATT, CDR2 SNEGSKA (reference sequence). This CDR3 has 13 amino acids. The V gene lost 3 bases and the J gene lost 3 bases, with 12 bases spanning the gap. In DNA form, the CDR3 reads TGCAGTGCTAGTACGTACAGGGTCTACGAGCAGTACTTC. Amino acid sequence: CSASTYRVYEQYF.

This clonotype was recorded many times. The chain recombines TRBV11-2 with TRBJ1-3; no reliable D call. This CDR3 has 15 residues. Germline V CDR1 and CDR2: SGHAT, FQNNGV. V lost 5 bases and J lost 0, with 11 bases in between. CDR3 residues: CASSVPRPSGNTIYF. CDR3 coding DNA: TGTGCCAGCAGCGTCCCTCGTCCCTCTGGAAACACCATATATTTT.

Ten or more counts support this clonotype. The chain carries TRBV29-1 and TRBJ2-2; D remains ambiguous. CDR3 length equals 12 residues. Germline assignment: CDR1 SQVTM and CDR2 ANQGSEA. CDR3 sequence (DNA): TGCAGTACGGGTTCGAACACCGGGGAGCTGTTTTTT. Amino acid sequence: CSTGSNTGELFF.

The chain couples TRBV6-5 to TRBJ1-1; TRBD1 might be the D (5 bases). Deletions cut 2 bases from V and 0 bases from J, with 13 bases between. The germline V gene has CDR1 MNHEY and CDR2 SVGAGI. The CDR3 extends over 16 amino acids. Written as DNA, the CDR3 is TGTGCCAGCAGTTACCCCCGAAGGGGCCTGAACACTGAAGCTTTCTTT. Its translation is CASSYPRRGLNTEAFF.

The V call is TRBV6-2 or TRBV6-3, the J call TRBJ1-1, with 8 bases that match TRBD1. The V gene's germline CDR1 is MNHEY and CDR2 SVGEGT. Losses at the gene ends were 5 bases for V and 5 bases for J; bases not matched to a gene: 10. The CDR3 contains 15 residues. In nucleotides, the CDR3 is TGTGCCAGCAGTCAGGGGGCCGGAGGGGGTACTGAAGCTTTCTTT. Translating gives CASSQGAGGGTEAFF.

Ten or more counts support this clonotype. The chain employs TRBV11-2 and TRBJ2-5; the D is unclear. V was pared by 5 bases and J by 1 base, with 8 bases between. The germline gives CDR1 SGHAT, CDR2 FQNNGV. This CDR3 contains 13 residues. CDR3 coding DNA: TGTGCCAGCAGCCGAAGCTCCCAAGAGACCCAGTACTTC. This gives the protein CASSRSSQETQYF.

This clonotype was detected ten times or more. The chain is built from TRBV6-1 and TRBJ1-1, with 12 bases aligning to TRBD1. V gave up 8 bases and J gave up 3 bases; unmatched junction bases: 4. The V gene's germline CDR1 is MNHNS and CDR2 SASEGT. This CDR3 spans 14 amino acids. The CDR3 loop is CASGDRGPDTEAFF. The CDR3 bases are TGTGCCAGCGGGGACAGGGGGCCTGACACTGAAGCTTTCTTT.

This clonotype occurred many times. The rearrangement links TRBV4-3 to TRBJ2-2, with 11 positions matching TRBD2. Germline V gives CDR1 LGHNA, CDR2 YSLEER. The CDR3 sequence is 18 residues long. V gave up 0 bases and J gave up 6 bases; unmatched junction bases: 9. The CDR3 sequence is CASSQDRRSGRASGELFF. CDR3 nucleotide sequence: TGCGCCAGCAGCCAAGATAGGCGTAGCGGGAGGGCCTCCGGGGAGCTGTTTTTT.